Below are 5 T cell receptor beta chains sequenced from a single sample in a study of cytomegalovirus exposure and HLA in healthy donors. In the PCR, 60 Vbeta and 13 Jbeta primers were used. Some clones are missing from TCRdb's copy, which holds only in-frame ones; the method was immunoSEQ multiplex PCR. Counted here are more than 150,000 clones, roughly 80% occurring once; the ten biggest clones make up roughly 7.6%. What was sequenced was PBMCs. All receptors come from a middle-aged woman in good health and CMV-seropositive.

The chain is built from TRBV7-8 and TRBJ2-5; possibly TRBD1 for D (6 bases). The germline V gene encodes CDR1 SGHVS and CDR2 FQNEAQ. V dropped 4 bases and J dropped 5 bases, with 14 bases sitting between them. CDR3 length: 14 residues. The DNA for the CDR3 is TGTGCCAGCAGCTCCCAACAGGGCCCGGAGACCCAGTACTTC. It yields the protein CASSSQQGPETQYF.

The chain carries TRBV2 and TRBJ1-5, with D possibly matching TRBD1 (6 bases). The CDR3 contains 13 residues. Trimming took 5 bases from V and 4 from J, leaving 9 bases between them. The germline V gene has CDR1 SNHLY and CDR2 FYNNEI. CDR3 region: CASSTQGNQPQHF. In DNA, the CDR3 is TGTGCCAGCAGTACACAGGGAAATCAGCCCCAGCATTTT. The full variable domain, its missing parts supplied by reference TRBV2 and TRBJ1-5, is EPEVTQTPSHQVTQMGQEVILRCVPISNHLYFYWYRQILGQKVEFLVSFYNNEISEKSEIFDDQFSVERPDGSNFTLKIRSTKLEDSAMYFCASSTQGNQPQHFGDGTRLSIL.

V gene TRBV7-2 combines with J gene TRBJ2-3, with D tentatively TRBD1 (5 bases). The CDR3 consists of 11 residues. Trimming stripped 5 bases from V and 10 bases from J, with 10 bases between. Germline V gene lookup returns CDR1 SGHTA and CDR2 FQGNSA. The CDR3: CASSQGSAQYF. CDR3 in DNA: TGTGCCAGCAGCCAGGGTTCGGCGCAGTATTTT.

The chain couples TRBV4-1 to TRBJ2-6; D is perhaps TRBD1 (6 bases). The CDR3 length is 20 residues. In germline, CDR1 is MGHRA, CDR2 YSYEKL. The V end was cut by 1 base, the J end by 1 base, with 20 bases between. Here the CDR3 reads CASSQGKSTGFESGANVLTF. The CDR3 coding sequence is TGCGCCAGCAGCCAAGGAAAGTCGACAGGCTTCGAGTCTGGGGCCAACGTCCTGACTTTC.

The chain employs TRBV7-2 and TRBJ2-7; 12 bases map to TRBD2. Germline V CDR1 and CDR2: SGHTA, FQGNSA. The CDR3 extends over 15 amino acids. Unmatched junction bases numbered 6, after V lost 4 bases and J lost 5 bases. The CDR3 reads CASSSTSGRIDEQYF. DNA for the CDR3: TGTGCCAGCAGCTCAACTAGCGGGAGGATAGACGAGCAGTACTTC.